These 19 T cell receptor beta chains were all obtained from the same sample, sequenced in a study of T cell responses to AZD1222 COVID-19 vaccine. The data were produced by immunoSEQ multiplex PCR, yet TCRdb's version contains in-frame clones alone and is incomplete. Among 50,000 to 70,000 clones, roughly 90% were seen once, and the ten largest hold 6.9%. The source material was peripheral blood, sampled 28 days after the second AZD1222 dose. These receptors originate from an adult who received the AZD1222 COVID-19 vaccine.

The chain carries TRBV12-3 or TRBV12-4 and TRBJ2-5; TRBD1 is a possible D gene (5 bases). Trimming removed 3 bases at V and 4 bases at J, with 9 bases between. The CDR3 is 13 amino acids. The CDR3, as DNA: TGTGCCAGCAGTTTTAATAGGGGAGAGACCCAGTACTTC. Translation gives CASSFNRGETQYF.

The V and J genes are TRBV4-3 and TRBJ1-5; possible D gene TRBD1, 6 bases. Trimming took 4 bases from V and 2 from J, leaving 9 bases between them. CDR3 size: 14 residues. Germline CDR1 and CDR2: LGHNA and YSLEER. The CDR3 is CASSRWTGNQPQHF. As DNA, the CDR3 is TGCGCCAGCAGCCGCTGGACAGGCAATCAGCCCCAGCATTTT.

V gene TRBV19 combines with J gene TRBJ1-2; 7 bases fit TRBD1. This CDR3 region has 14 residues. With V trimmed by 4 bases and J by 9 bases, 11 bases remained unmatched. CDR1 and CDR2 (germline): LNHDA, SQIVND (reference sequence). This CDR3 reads CASSKPGGDGSYTF. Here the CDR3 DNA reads TGTGCCAGTAGTAAACCAGGGGGAGATGGAAGCTACACCTTC.

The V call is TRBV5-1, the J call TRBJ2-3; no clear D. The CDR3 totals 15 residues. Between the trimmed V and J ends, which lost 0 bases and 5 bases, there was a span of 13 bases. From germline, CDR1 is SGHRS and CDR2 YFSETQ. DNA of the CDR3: TGCGCCAGCAGCTTGGCCGACAAACGGGTAGATACGCAGTATTTT. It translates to CASSLADKRVDTQYF.

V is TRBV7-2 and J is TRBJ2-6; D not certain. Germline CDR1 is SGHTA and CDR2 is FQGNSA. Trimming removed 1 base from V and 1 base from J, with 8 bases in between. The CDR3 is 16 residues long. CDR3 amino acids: CASSLGSRSGANVLTF. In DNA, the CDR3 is TGTGCCAGCAGCTTAGGTAGCCGGTCTGGGGCCAACGTCCTGACTTTC.

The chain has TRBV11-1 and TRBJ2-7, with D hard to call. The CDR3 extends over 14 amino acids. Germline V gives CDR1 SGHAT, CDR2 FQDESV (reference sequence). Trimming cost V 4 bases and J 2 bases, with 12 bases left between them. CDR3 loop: CASSSQVEAYEQYF. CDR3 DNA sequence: TGTGCCAGCAGCTCTCAAGTGGAAGCCTACGAGCAGTACTTC.

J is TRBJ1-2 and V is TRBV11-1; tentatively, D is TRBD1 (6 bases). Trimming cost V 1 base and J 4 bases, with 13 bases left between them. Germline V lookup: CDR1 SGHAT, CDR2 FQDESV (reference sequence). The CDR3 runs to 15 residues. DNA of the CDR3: TGTGCCAGCAGCTTAGGAGGGGGACGAGGCTATGGCTACACCTTC. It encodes CASSLGGGRGYGYTF. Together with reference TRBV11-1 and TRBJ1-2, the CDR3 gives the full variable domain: EAEVAQSPRYKITEKSQAVAFWCDPISGHATLYWYRQILGQGPELLVQFQDESVVDDSQLPKDRFSAERLKGVDSTLKIQPAELGDSAMYLCASSLGGGRGYGYTFGSGTRLTVV.

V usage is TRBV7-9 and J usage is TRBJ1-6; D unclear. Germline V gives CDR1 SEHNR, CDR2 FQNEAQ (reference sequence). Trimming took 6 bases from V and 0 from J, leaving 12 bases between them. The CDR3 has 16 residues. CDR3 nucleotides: TGTGCCAGCAGTGAACGTCGTAGCTCCTATAATTCACCCCTCCACTTT. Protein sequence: CASSERRSSYNSPLHF. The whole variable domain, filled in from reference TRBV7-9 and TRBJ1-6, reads DTGVSQNPRHKITKRGQNVTFRCDPISEHNRLYWYRQTLGQGPEFLTYFQNEAQLEKSRLLSDRFSAERPKGSFSTLEIQRTEQGDSAMYLCASSERRSSYNSPLHFGNGTRLTVT.

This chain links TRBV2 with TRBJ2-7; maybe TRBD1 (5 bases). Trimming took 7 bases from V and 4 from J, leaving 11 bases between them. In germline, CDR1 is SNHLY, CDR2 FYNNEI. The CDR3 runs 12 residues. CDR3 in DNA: TGTGCCAGCAAATCGGACACTTACGAGCAGTACTTC. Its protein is CASKSDTYEQYF.

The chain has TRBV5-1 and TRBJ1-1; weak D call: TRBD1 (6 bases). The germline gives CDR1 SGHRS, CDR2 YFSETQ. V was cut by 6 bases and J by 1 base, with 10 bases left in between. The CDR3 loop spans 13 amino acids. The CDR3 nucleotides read TGCGCCAGCACCGAACAGGGGAACACTGAAGCTTTCTTT. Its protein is CASTEQGNTEAFF. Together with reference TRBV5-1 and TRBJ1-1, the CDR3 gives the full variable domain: KAGVTQTPRYLIKTRGQQVTLSCSPISGHRSVSWYQQTPGQGLQFLFEYFSETQRNKGNFPGRFSGRQFSNSRSEMNVSTLELGDSALYLCASTEQGNTEAFFGQGTRLTVV.

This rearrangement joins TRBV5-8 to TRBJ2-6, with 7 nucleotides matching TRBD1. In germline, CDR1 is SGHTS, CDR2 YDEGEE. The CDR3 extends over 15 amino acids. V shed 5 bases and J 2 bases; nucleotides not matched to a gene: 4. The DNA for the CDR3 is TGTGCCAGCAGTTACGGGACAGCTGGGGCCAACGTCCTGACTTTC. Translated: CASSYGTAGANVLTF.

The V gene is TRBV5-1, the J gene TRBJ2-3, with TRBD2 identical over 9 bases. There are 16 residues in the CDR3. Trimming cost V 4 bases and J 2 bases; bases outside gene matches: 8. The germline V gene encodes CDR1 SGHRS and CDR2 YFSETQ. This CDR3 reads CASSIPSGKFTDTQYF. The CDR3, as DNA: TGCGCCAGCAGCATTCCTAGCGGGAAATTCACAGATACGCAGTATTTT.

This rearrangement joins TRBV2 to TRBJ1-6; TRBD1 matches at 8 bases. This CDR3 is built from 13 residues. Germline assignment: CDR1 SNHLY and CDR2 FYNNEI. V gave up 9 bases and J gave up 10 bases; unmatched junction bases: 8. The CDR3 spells CASTGQGLSPLHF. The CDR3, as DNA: TGTGCCAGTACAGGACAGGGTTTGTCACCCCTCCACTTT. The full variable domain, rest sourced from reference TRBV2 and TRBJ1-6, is EPEVTQTPSHQVTQMGQEVILRCVPISNHLYFYWYRQILGQKVEFLVSFYNNEISEKSEIFDDQFSVERPDGSNFTLKIRSTKLEDSAMYFCASTGQGLSPLHFGNGTRLTVT.

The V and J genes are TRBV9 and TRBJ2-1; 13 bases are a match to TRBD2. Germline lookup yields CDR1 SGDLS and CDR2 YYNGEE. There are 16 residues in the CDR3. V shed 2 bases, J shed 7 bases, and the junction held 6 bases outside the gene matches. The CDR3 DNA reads TGTGCCAGCAGCGTCAGAACTAGCGGGAGGGGGAATGAGCAGTTCTTC. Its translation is CASSVRTSGRGNEQFF.

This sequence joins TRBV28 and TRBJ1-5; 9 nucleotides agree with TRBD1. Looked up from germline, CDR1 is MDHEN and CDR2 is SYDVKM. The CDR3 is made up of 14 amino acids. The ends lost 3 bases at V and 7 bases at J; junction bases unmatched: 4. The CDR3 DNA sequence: TGTGCCAGCAGTTTGGTACAGGGGGCGCAGCCCCAGCATTTT. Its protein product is CASSLVQGAQPQHF.

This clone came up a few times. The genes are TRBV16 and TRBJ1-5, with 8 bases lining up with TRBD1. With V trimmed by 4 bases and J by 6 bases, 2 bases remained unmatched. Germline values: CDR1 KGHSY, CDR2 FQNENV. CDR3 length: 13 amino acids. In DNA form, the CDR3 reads TGTGCCAGCAGCCCGGACAGGGTTCAGCCCCAGCATTTT. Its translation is CASSPDRVQPQHF.

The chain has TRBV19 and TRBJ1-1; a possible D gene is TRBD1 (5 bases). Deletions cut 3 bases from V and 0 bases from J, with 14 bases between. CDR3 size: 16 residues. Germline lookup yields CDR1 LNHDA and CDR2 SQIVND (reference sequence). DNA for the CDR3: TGTGCCAGTAGTATTATAGGGGTAAAGGTGAACACTGAAGCTTTCTTT. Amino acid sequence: CASSIIGVKVNTEAFF. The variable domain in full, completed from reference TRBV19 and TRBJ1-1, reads DGGITQSPKYLFRKEGQNVTLSCEQNLNHDAMYWYRQDPGQGLRLIYYSQIVNDFQKGDIAEGYSVSREKKESFPLTVTSAQKNPTAFYLCASSIIGVKVNTEAFFGQGTRLTVV.

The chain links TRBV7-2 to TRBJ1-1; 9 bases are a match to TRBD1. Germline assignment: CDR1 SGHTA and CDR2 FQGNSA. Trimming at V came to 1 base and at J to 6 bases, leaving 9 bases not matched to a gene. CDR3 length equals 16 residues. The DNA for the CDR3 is TGTGCCAGCAGCTTAGGGGGGACAGGGTTTATCCCTGAAGCTTTCTTT. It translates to CASSLGGTGFIPEAFF. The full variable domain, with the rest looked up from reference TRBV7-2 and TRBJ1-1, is GAGVSQSPSNKVTEKGKDVELRCDPISGHTALYWYRQSLGQGLEFLIYFQGNSAPDKSGLPSDRFSAERTGGSVSTLTIQRTQQEDSAVYLCASSLGGTGFIPEAFFGQGTRLTVV.

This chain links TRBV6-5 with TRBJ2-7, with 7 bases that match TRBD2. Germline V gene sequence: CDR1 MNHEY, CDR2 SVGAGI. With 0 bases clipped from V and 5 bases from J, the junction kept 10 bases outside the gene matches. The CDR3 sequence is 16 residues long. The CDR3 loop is CASSYSSGGAPNEQYF. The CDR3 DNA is TGTGCCAGCAGTTACTCGTCGGGAGGAGCCCCCAACGAGCAGTACTTC.